The rows below give T cell receptor beta chains drawn from one sample of a study of T cells in Graves' hyperthyroidism and ophthalmopathy. TCRdb reanalysed the multiplex PCR reads using MiXCR and keeps one entry per CDR3 protein. The data hold 550,000 to 650,000 distinct CDR3 sequences, with roughly 14% observed a single time. Sequences were obtained from blood. The origin of the receptors is a woman aged 25 to 39 with Graves' hyperthyroidism that later progressed to Graves' ophthalmopathy. CDR3s leave out the opening cysteine and the closing phenylalanine or tryptophan.

TRBV19	16	ASSPRPSPSGSYNEQF
TRBV27	11	ASSFTGPGELF
TRBV30	9	AWMRDNGYT
TRBV12-3/TRBV12-4	11	ASNHRPTDTQY
TRBV3-1	13	ASSPAGGPQDTQY
TRBV11-2	11	ASSFTGADEQF
TRBV27	13	ASSLLPGSYNEQF
TRBV20-1	9	SAGELDTQY
TRBV7-9	10	ASSSQGTGQY
TRBV2	12	ASSFQARSYEQY
TRBV24-1	11	ATSADYRGEQY
TRBV7-2	13	ASSLLQGEAYEQY
TRBV3-1	14	ASSQEGRMSSYEQY
TRBV20-1	13	SAAGLAGGSGVQY
TRBV3-1	11	ASSGRGGGEQF
TRBV14	12	ASSQNPNTGELF
TRBV11-2	12	ASSQTSVWVEQF
TRBV28	13	ASTYPAGGSYEQY
TRBV3-1	13	ASSRDPTGNYGYT
TRBV27	12	ASRRQGHHYEQY
TRBV10-3	12	AISEALGDTEAF
TRBV6-1	12	ASREPGGWTEAF
TRBV6-1	12	ASSETDPGNTIY
TRBV20-1	12	NARSVSSSYEQY
TRBV6-5	15	ASSYSQGATGANVLT
TRBV7-2	13	ASRAGTSGIYEQY